The TCR beta chain described here comes from a study of early T cells in non-severe SARS-CoV-2 infection. This clonotype came up a few times. TCRdb reanalysed the 5' RACE reads using MiXCR and keeps one entry per CDR3 protein. Among about 110,000 distinct CDR3 sequences listed, roughly 12% were seen once. The V end lost 2 bases, the J end lost 2 bases, and 11 bases lay between the germline ends. The CDR3 consists of 15 residues. CDR1 and CDR2 (germline): SGDLS, YYNGEE. J is TRBJ1-5 and V is TRBV9; D is perhaps TRBD1 (5 bases). The sequence was obtained from an adult who was a healthcare worker with PCR-confirmed SARS-CoV-2 infection or an uninfected control (not recorded which). The sequences come from whole blood, collected at baseline. The CDR3 DNA sequence: TGTGCCAGCAGCGTGGGGACGGAGCGCAATCAGCCCCAGCATTTT. As protein: CASSVGTERNQPQHF.